A selection of T cell receptor beta chains follows, all from one sample in a study of blood T cell repertoires in COVID-19. Sequencing used immunoSEQ multiplex PCR; TCRdb keeps in-frame clones, though not all of them. The sample consists of more than 85,000 clones, approximately 80% of them appearing once. Sequencing input: peripheral blood. The receptor set was obtained from a man older than 75 with acute or convalescent COVID-19. Both conserved end residues are part of each CDR3. D genes are given only for firm matches. The size entry is marked missing in some rows and otherwise reads once, few, many or a size class.

clone size,D gene,J gene,V gene,CDR3 protein,CDR3 DNA
few,TRBD1,TRBJ2-1,TRBV19,CASSYRGGNEQFF,TGTGCCAGTAGTTACAGGGGCGGGAATGAGCAGTTCTTC
few,.,TRBJ1-1,TRBV6-6,CASRPRDNGEAFF,TGTGCCAGCAGACCCCGGGACAATGGAGAAGCTTTCTTT
few,TRBD1,TRBJ1-1,TRBV6-2/TRBV6-3,CASSYFGQGAEAFF,TGTGCCAGCAGTTACTTTGGACAGGGGGCTGAAGCTTTCTTT
.,.,TRBJ2-7,TRBV4-2,CASSQDRQAIPYEQYF,TGTGCCAGCAGCCAAGATCGACAGGCCATTCCCTACGAGCAGTACTTC
.,.,TRBJ2-3,TRBV18,CASSPPVLASPDTQYF,TGTGCCAGCTCACCACCGGTTCTAGCTTCGCCAGATACGCAGTATTTT
.,TRBD2,TRBJ2-7,TRBV28,CASSVASGRFEQYF,TGTGCCAGCAGTGTGGCTAGCGGGCGGTTCGAGCAGTACTTC
few,TRBD1,TRBJ2-7,TRBV27,CASSSHPLRQGAILYEQYF,TGTGCCAGCAGTTCACACCCCTTAAGACAGGGGGCCATACTCTACGAGCAGTACTTC
.,TRBD1,TRBJ2-5,TRBV6-5,CASSSDRGLETQYF,TGTGCCAGCAGTTCTGACAGGGGCCTCGAGACCCAGTACTTC
.,.,TRBJ1-1,TRBV7-9,CASSPQGIRGNTEAFF,TGTGCCAGCAGCCCCCAGGGGATCAGGGGGAACACTGAAGCTTTCTTT
.,TRBD1,TRBJ1-1,TRBV27,CASSLSLRQGASTEAFF,TGTGCCAGCAGTCTATCCCTTAGACAGGGGGCGAGTACTGAAGCTTTCTTT
.,.,TRBJ2-1,TRBV10-2,CASRDTQSYNEQFF,TGCGCCAGCCGGGACACACAATCCTACAATGAGCAGTTCTTC
.,TRBD1,TRBJ2-7,TRBV28,CASSSGTGNYEQYF,TGTGCCAGCAGTTCAGGGACAGGGAACTACGAGCAGTACTTC
.,.,TRBJ1-6,TRBV28,CATIAQQRYNSPLHF,TGTGCCACCATCGCCCAACAGAGATATAATTCACCCCTCCACTTT
.,.,TRBJ2-1,TRBV9,CASSVWDTSNEQFF,TGTGCCAGCAGCGTGTGGGACACTTCCAATGAGCAGTTCTTC
.,TRBD1,TRBJ1-2,TRBV5-4,CASSLGGRGNYGYTF,TGTGCCAGCAGCTTGGGCGGCAGGGGGAACTATGGCTACACCTTC
.,TRBD1,TRBJ1-1,TRBV6-1,CASSEFFQGARTEAFF,TGTGCCAGCAGTGAATTTTTCCAGGGGGCTAGAACTGAAGCTTTCTTT
.,.,TRBJ2-3,TRBV20-1,CSASNPAEFTDTQYF,TGCAGTGCTAGTAATCCAGCGGAGTTCACAGATACGCAGTATTTT
.,.,TRBJ2-1,TRBV5-5,CASSLGDSENNEQFF,TGTGCCAGCAGCCTAGGAGACAGTGAAAACAATGAGCAGTTCTTC
.,TRBD1,TRBJ1-5,TRBV19,CASRAGTGGNQPQHF,TGTGCCAGTAGGGCCGGGACAGGGGGCAACCAGCCCCAGCATTTT
.,TRBD2,TRBJ2-5,TRBV3-1/TRBV3-2,CASSQTGGETQYF,TGTGCCAGCAGCCAGACGGGAGGAGAGACCCAGTACTTC
.,TRBD2,TRBJ2-2,TRBV28,CASSLPRLAGVRGSGELFF,TGTGCCAGCAGTTTACCTAGACTAGCGGGAGTACGGGGTAGCGGGGAGCTGTTTTTT
.,.,TRBJ1-6,TRBV5-6,CASSLGGGTVGSPLHF,TGTGCCAGCAGCTTGGGTGGAGGGACGGTGGGTTCACCCCTCCACTTT
once,.,TRBJ1-5,TRBV3-1/TRBV3-2,CASSQFRTQPQHF,TGTGCCAGCAGCCAGTTTAGAACTCAGCCCCAGCATTTT
.,TRBD1,TRBJ2-2,TRBV19,CASSIPTGAGTGELFF,TGTGCCAGTAGTATCCCGACAGGGGCGGGCACCGGGGAGCTGTTTTTT
.,TRBD2,TRBJ2-1,TRBV27,CASSFTRTSGYNEQFF,TGTGCCAGCAGTTTTACCCGGACTAGCGGGTACAATGAGCAGTTCTTC
.,.,TRBJ1-1,TRBV18,CASSPGTGQTEAFF,TGTGCCAGCTCGCCAGGCACAGGGCAAACTGAAGCTTTCTTT
.,.,TRBJ2-3,TRBV5-4,CASSLANGPGSTDTQYF,TGTGCCAGCAGCTTGGCCAATGGTCCAGGGAGCACAGATACGCAGTATTTT
.,.,TRBJ2-3,TRBV5-1,CASSFVGDGDTQYF,TGCGCCAGCAGCTTTGTAGGGGATGGAGATACGCAGTATTTT
.,TRBD1,TRBJ2-3,TRBV18,CASSPQRGTGGQRDTQYF,TGTGCCAGCTCACCACAACGTGGGACAGGGGGCCAGAGAGATACGCAGTATTTT
few,TRBD1,TRBJ1-4,TRBV6-6,CASSPRQGWARNEKLFF,TGTGCCAGCAGTCCTAGACAGGGTTGGGCCAGGAATGAAAAACTGTTTTTT
.,.,TRBJ2-3,TRBV5-1,CASSSTPGVSTDTQYF,TGCGCCAGCAGCTCCACTCCAGGGGTCAGCACAGATACGCAGTATTTT
.,.,TRBJ1-2,TRBV10-1,CASSESKSGEGYTF,TGCGCCAGCAGTGAGTCGAAGTCAGGGGAAGGCTACACCTTC
few,.,TRBJ2-7,TRBV27,CASSSQAEYEQYF,TGTGCCAGCAGTTCACAGGCGGAGTACGAGCAGTACTTC
.,TRBD1,TRBJ1-4,TRBV7-2,CASSARTGINEKLFF,TGTGCCAGCAGCGCCAGGACAGGGATTAATGAAAAACTGTTTTTT
.,.,TRBJ1-1,TRBV19,CASSWGLGAFF,TGTGCCAGTAGTTGGGGGCTCGGAGCTTTCTTT
.,TRBD1,TRBJ2-1,TRBV27,CASVGEMTGPGEQFF,TGTGCCAGCGTTGGGGAAATGACAGGGCCGGGTGAGCAGTTCTTC
once,TRBD1,TRBJ1-1,TRBV28,CASSRVGGQGRAFF,TGTGCCAGCAGCCGTGTTGGTGGACAGGGGAGGGCTTTCTTT
.,TRBD1,TRBJ1-4,TRBV5-1,CASSLDRGGEKLFF,TGCGCCAGCAGCTTGGACAGGGGAGGTGAAAAACTGTTTTTT
.,.,TRBJ2-5,TRBV6-6,CASSYQNQETQYF,TGTGCCAGCAGTTATCAGAATCAAGAGACCCAGTACTTC
few,.,TRBJ2-7,TRBV2,CASSAREVYEQYF,TGTGCCAGCAGTGCCAGGGAAGTGTACGAGCAGTACTTC
few,.,TRBJ2-7,TRBV30,CAWRADIGWDEQYF,TGTGCCTGGAGGGCCGACATTGGTTGGGACGAGCAGTACTTC
.,TRBD2,TRBJ2-3,TRBV5-4,CASSWDYTSDTQYF,TGTGCCAGCAGCTGGGACTATACTTCAGATACGCAGTATTTT
.,TRBD2,TRBJ2-1,TRBV27,CASRSRTSDYNEQFF,TGTGCCAGCAGGTCTCGGACTAGCGACTACAATGAGCAGTTCTTC
.,TRBD2,TRBJ2-3,TRBV30,CAWRRLAGADTQYF,TGTGCCTGGAGGCGGCTAGCGGGAGCCGATACGCAGTATTTT
.,.,TRBJ1-2,TRBV7-8,CASSLALSEYGYTF,TGTGCCAGCAGCTTAGCGCTTTCAGAATATGGCTACACCTTC
.,TRBD1,TRBJ2-5,TRBV2,CASSVEDRVPETQYF,TGTGCCAGCAGTGTGGAGGACAGGGTACCGGAGACCCAGTACTTC
.,TRBD1,TRBJ2-2,TRBV13,CASSPLRDRGTGELFF,TGTGCCAGCAGCCCCCTGAGGGACAGGGGGACCGGGGAGCTGTTTTTT
.,TRBD1,TRBJ1-1,TRBV12-3/TRBV12-4,CASSVDRATEAFF,TGTGCCAGCAGTGTGGACAGGGCCACTGAAGCTTTCTTT
.,.,TRBJ1-6,TRBV6-5,CASSYIGGFSLLHF,TGTGCCAGCAGTTATATAGGTGGTTTTAGCCTACTCCACTTT
.,TRBD2,TRBJ2-2,TRBV7-8,CASSFGGRAKNTGELFF,TGTGCCAGCAGCTTTGGCGGGAGGGCCAAAAACACCGGGGAGCTGTTTTTT
once,.,TRBJ1-2,TRBV19,CASSLVSGTTNYGYTF,TGTGCCAGTAGTCTCGTATCCGGGACAACTAACTATGGCTACACCTTC
.,.,TRBJ1-1,TRBV2,CANGQQNTEAFF,TGTGCCAACGGACAGCAGAACACTGAAGCTTTCTTT
once,.,TRBJ1-6,TRBV5-6,CASSSGTYNSPLHF,TGTGCCAGCAGCTCGGGTACCTATAATTCACCCCTCCACTTT
.,TRBD1,TRBJ2-7,TRBV6-5,CASSTQPGQAYEQYF,TGTGCCAGCAGTACCCAACCGGGACAGGCCTACGAGCAGTACTTC